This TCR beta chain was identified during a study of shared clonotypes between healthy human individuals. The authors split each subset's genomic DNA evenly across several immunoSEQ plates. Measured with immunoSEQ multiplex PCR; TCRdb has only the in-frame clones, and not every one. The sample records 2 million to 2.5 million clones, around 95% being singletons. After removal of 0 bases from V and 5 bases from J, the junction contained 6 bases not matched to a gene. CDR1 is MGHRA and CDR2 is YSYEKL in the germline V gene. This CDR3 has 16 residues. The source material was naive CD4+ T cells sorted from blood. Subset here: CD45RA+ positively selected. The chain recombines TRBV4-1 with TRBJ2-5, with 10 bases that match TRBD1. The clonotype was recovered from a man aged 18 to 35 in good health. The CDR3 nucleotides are TGCGCCAGCAGCCAAGATGGGACAGGGGTCAAGGAGACCCAGTACTTC. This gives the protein CASSQDGTGVKETQYF.